The 4 T cell receptor beta chains in this list originate from one sample, sequenced in a study of cytomegalovirus exposure and HLA in healthy donors. The study ran its PCR with 60 Vbeta and 13 Jbeta primers. Generated by immunoSEQ multiplex PCR, the TCRdb table keeps only in-frame clones and is missing some. The table includes roughly 86,000 clones, about three fifths detected once. Sequencing was carried out using PBMCs. The source is a man aged 30 to 45 in good health and CMV-seronegative.

The chain recombines TRBV9 with TRBJ2-7, with D tentatively TRBD2 (6 bases). This CDR3 has 14 amino acids. Germline CDR1 SGDLS, CDR2 YYNGEE. V dropped 3 bases and J dropped 5 bases, with 15 bases sitting between them. Written as DNA, the CDR3 is TGTGCCAGCAGCGCGGGAGCAATCGCCCACGAGCAGTACTTC. Translating gives CASSAGAIAHEQYF.

This clone was observed a few times. The chain uses TRBV27 and TRBJ2-1, with no clear D. Germline V gives CDR1 MNHEY, CDR2 SMNVEV (reference sequence). This CDR3 comprises 13 residues. V gave up 3 bases and J gave up 7 bases, with 10 bases separating them. The CDR3 is CASSFKIRNEQFF. CDR3 sequence (DNA): TGTGCCAGCAGTTTTAAGATTCGGAATGAGCAGTTCTTC.

The chain combines TRBV28 with TRBJ2-7; perhaps TRBD1 as D (7 bases). The V end was cut by 4 bases, the J end by 1 base, with 14 bases between. CDR1 and CDR2 (germline): MDHEN, SYDVKM. The CDR3 has 15 residues. This CDR3 is CASSSPGGLSYEQYF. The CDR3 nucleotides are TGTGCCAGCAGTTCCCCAGGGGGGTTATCCTACGAGCAGTACTTC. Combining the CDR3 with reference TRBV28 and TRBJ2-7 gives the whole variable domain DVKVTQSSRYLVKRTGEKVFLECVQDMDHENMFWYRQDPGLGLRLIYFSYDVKMKEKGDIPEGYSVSREKKERFSLILESASTNQTSMYLCASSSPGGLSYEQYFGPGTRLTVT.

This chain joins TRBV27 and TRBJ1-5, with D maybe TRBD1 (6 bases). Germline CDR1 MNHEY, CDR2 SMNVEV (reference sequence). The CDR3 is 14 amino acids. The V end was cut by 6 bases, the J end by 1 base, with 10 bases between. CDR3 DNA sequence: TGTGCCAGCAGCAAGGGGGGGAGCAATCAGCCCCAGCATTTT. Protein product: CASSKGGSNQPQHF.